This T cell receptor beta chain was identified during a study of blood T cells in healthy people across ages. A second about 6 to 12 cycle PCR used barcoded and J-beta primers. TCRdb reprocessed the 5' RACE reads with MiXCR, giving one entry per CDR3 protein. Of hundreds of thousands of distinct CDR3 sequences in the sample, 29% are singletons; the top ten hold 15% to 20%. There are many counts of this clonotype. V was pared by 6 bases and J by 6 bases, with 12 bases of the junction left unmatched. The CDR3 spans 15 residues. Germline CDR1 and CDR2: MNHEY and SVGEGT. The chain uses TRBV6-2 or TRBV6-3 and TRBJ1-2; 8 nucleotides align to TRBD1. This clonotype was sampled from a woman of 80 years or more in good health. The sample comprised blood. The CDR3 sequence: CASSFSQGAQDGYTF. CDR3 bases: TGTGCCAGCAGCTTTTCCCAGGGGGCGCAGGATGGCTACACCTTC.